This T cell receptor (beta chain) was sequenced in a study of blood T cell repertoires in COVID-19. Study overall: Specimens from acute and convalescent COVID-19 originated in the United States, Italy and Spain. Sample material is recorded as cDNA or gDNA derived from T cells, B-cell-depleted T cells, or PBMCs.

The CDR3 loop spans 15 amino acids. CDR1 and CDR2 (germline): LNHDA, SQIVND (reference sequence). Trimming took 6 bases from V and 4 from J, leaving 18 bases between them. Clinical histories supplied by participants themselves formed the basis of cohort assignment. Recovered participants had two consecutive negative NP/OP PCR tests, healthcare professional clearance, or symptom resolution. Produced via immunoSEQ multiplex PCR; TCRdb's table is partial and in-frame only. Of approximately 490,000 clones listed, roughly nine tenths are singletons. This TCR derives from a woman between 18 and 30 years old who had recovered from COVID-19. Sample: PBMCs or T cells enriched from blood (not recorded which). The genes are TRBV19 and TRBJ1-1, with a possible D match to TRBD1 (5 bases). CDR3 nucleotides: TGTGCCAGTAGCTCTGGGGCAGGGAGGTCCACTGAAGCTTTCTTT. This encodes CASSSGAGRSTEAFF.